The 9 T cell receptor beta chains listed next were all sequenced from one sample in a study of blood T cell repertoires in COVID-19 (dated by TCRdb to about 2020). The library was made by the immunoSEQ multiplex PCR assay. TCRdb retrieved this table from immuneACCESS and kept in-frame rearrangements only. Not all clones are present; in checked studies, unresolved V genes account for under half, and no reason is known for the remainder. The sample has approximately 65,000 clones on record, 65% to 90% of them singletons. About 1.2% of the sample lies in the top ten. Sequences were obtained from peripheral blood. Every receptor here comes from a man aged 40-55 years with acute or convalescent COVID-19.

The rearrangement uses TRBV11-2 and TRBJ2-1, with D possibly matching TRBD2 (5 bases). The CDR3 has 13 residues. V shed 4 bases and J shed 5 bases, with 9 bases lying between them. Germline-derived CDR1 and CDR2 are SGHAT and FQNNGV. DNA for the CDR3: TGTGCCAGCAGCTCCGGGAACCACAATGAGCAGTTCTTC. Amino acids: CASSSGNHNEQFF.

The chain carries TRBV2 and TRBJ2-7; no firm D call. The CDR3 is 12 residues long. Germline assignment: CDR1 SNHLY and CDR2 FYNNEI. V shed 7 bases and J shed 5 bases, with 12 bases lying between them. For the CDR3, the DNA is TGTGCCAGCAATTCAGGTGGTCACGAGCAGTACTTC. Translated, it gives CASNSGGHEQYF.

This clone has only a few counts. The V gene is TRBV30, the J gene TRBJ1-1; unclear D gene. The length of the CDR3 is 13 residues. The germline V gene encodes CDR1 GTSNPN and CDR2 SVGIG (reference sequence). Deletions cut 5 bases from V and 0 bases from J, with 10 bases between. In DNA, the CDR3 is TGTGCCTGGGAACTCATTATGAACACTGAAGCTTTCTTT. It encodes CAWELIMNTEAFF.

CDR3 in amino acids: CASRDRFSYEQYF. CDR3 DNA sequence: TGTGCCAGCAGGGACAGGTTCTCCTACGAGCAGTACTTC. J is TRBJ2-7 and V is TRBV6-5, with TRBD1 identical over 7 bases. This CDR3 is 13 amino acids long. With V trimmed by 6 bases and J by 0 bases, 2 bases remained unmatched. CDR1 MNHEY and CDR2 SVGAGI come from the germline V gene.

The chain employs TRBV5-4 and TRBJ2-5, with D maybe TRBD2 (5 bases). The length of the CDR3 is 15 residues. V was clipped by 4 bases and J by 4 bases, with 17 bases between them. Germline assignment: CDR1 SGHNT and CDR2 YYREEE (reference sequence). CDR3 bases: TGTGCCAGCAGCCTTCTTGGGCGGGTCGGAGAGACCCAGTACTTC. The encoded protein is CASSLLGRVGETQYF.

This chain connects TRBV7-8 to TRBJ2-7; 10 bases line up with TRBD1. The CDR3 totals 14 residues. Germline assignment: CDR1 SGHVS and CDR2 FQNEAQ. With 4 bases clipped from V and 4 bases from J, the junction kept 4 bases outside the gene matches. CDR3 DNA sequence: TGTGCCAGCAGCTCCCGACAGGGGGCTTACGAGCAGTACTTC. Its protein product is CASSSRQGAYEQYF.

The chain uses TRBV5-1 and TRBJ2-5; 13 positions match TRBD2. CDR1 and CDR2 from the germline V gene are SGHRS and YFSETQ. V was pared by 4 bases and J by 4 bases, with 7 bases of the junction left unmatched. This CDR3 contains 16 residues. CDR3 amino acids: CASSGTSGGGRETQYF. CDR3 DNA: TGCGCCAGCAGCGGAACTAGCGGGGGGGGTCGAGAGACCCAGTACTTC.

The chain employs TRBV24-1 and TRBJ1-2; TRBD1 matches 12 bases. Germline V lookup: CDR1 KGHDR, CDR2 SFDVKD. Trimming removed 5 bases from V and 8 bases from J; junction bases left unmatched: 11. CDR3 length: 16 amino acids. The CDR3 sequence is CATSVQTGTGGDGYTF. The CDR3 coding sequence is TGTGCCACCAGTGTCCAAACCGGGACAGGGGGCGACGGCTACACCTTC.

The chain has TRBV5-1 and TRBJ1-2, with D unresolved. The germline CDR1 and CDR2 sequences are SGHRS and YFSETQ. V was clipped by 4 bases and J by 8 bases, with 18 bases between them. The CDR3 consists of 14 residues. CDR3 loop: CASSLVTSTEGYTF. The CDR3 region has the DNA TGCGCCAGCAGCCTCGTGACTTCCACGGAGGGCTACACCTTC.